The clone carrying this TCR beta chain occurred once. Its matching antigen is unknown. Co-extraction of both nucleic acids (RNA and DNA) used about 17-33 mg of unsorted bulk tissue. Patients' primary liver carcinoma was surgically resected. Tumors were each sampled at five separate regions. This CDR3 is built from 11 residues. Germline values: CDR1 MDHEN, CDR2 SYDVKM. Trimming stripped 8 bases from V and 3 bases from J, with 8 bases between. The data belong to a study of tumor-infiltrating lymphocytes in primary liver carcinoma. Researchers generated TCR beta cDNA from about 500 ng of total RNA, relying on a constant-region primer. Researchers made the TCR beta libraries by running three nested multiplex PCR rounds with slightly modified ARM-PCR. The first two PCR rounds used TRBV1-TRBV30 primers with a Cbeta primer, around 10 cycles each. Using its own MiXCR run on the multiplex PCR reads, TCRdb lists one record per CDR3 protein. The repertoire holds 44,000 or so distinct CDR3 sequences, with over 65% as singletons.

Findings and caveats of the study: All five tumor regions shared only about 7-25% of top clones. Tumor top-250-clone fraction significantly exceeded that of blood (p = 0.039).

The sequence derives from a man aged 35 to 55 with primary liver carcinoma and hepatitis B virus infection. This chain joins TRBV28 and TRBJ2-7; no clear D gene. The sequenced sample consisted of liver tumor tissue from sampling region 5. Subset here: tumor region T5, tumor centre. CDR3: CASSSVYEQYF. In DNA, the CDR3 is TGTGCCAGCTCCAGTGTCTACGAGCAGTACTTC.